The 6 T cell receptor beta chains reported below all come from one sample, sequenced in a study of radiotherapy plus CTLA-4 blockade in lung cancer. Clones were read by immunoSEQ multiplex PCR, and TCRdb kept only the in-frame ones, dropping some. The sample comprises 62,000 or so clones, around 80% of which are singletons, and 10% rests with the top ten. The starting material was peripheral blood, obtained from a patient treated with radiotherapy plus ipilimumab. Receptor source: a human donor with non-small cell lung cancer who had a complete response to radiotherapy plus ipilimumab.

This chain connects TRBV5-1 to TRBJ1-6; 8 nucleotides match TRBD1. The CDR3 totals 15 residues. Germline CDR1 reads SGHRS; CDR2 reads YFSETQ. The trim removed 2 bases at V and 10 bases at J, leaving 8 bases unmatched. The CDR3 reads CASSFDRGARSPLHF. The CDR3 nucleotides are TGCGCCAGCAGCTTCGACAGGGGAGCAAGATCACCCCTCCACTTT.

The chain couples TRBV5-4 to TRBJ1-1; D might be TRBD1 (5 bases). Looked up from germline, CDR1 is SGHNT and CDR2 is YYREEE (reference sequence). Deletions cut 4 bases from V and 0 bases from J, with 10 bases between. The CDR3 runs 14 residues. Here the CDR3 reads CASSRNRMNTEAFF. DNA for the CDR3: TGTGCCAGCAGCAGGAACAGGATGAACACTGAAGCTTTCTTT.

The chain recombines TRBV6-1 with TRBJ1-2; D perhaps matches TRBD1 (6 bases). CDR3 length: 15 residues. In germline, CDR1 is MNHNS, CDR2 SASEGT. V lost 7 bases and J 0 bases, leaving 15 bases between the germline ends. CDR3 protein: CASTRMGATNYGYTF. The CDR3 nucleotides read TGTGCCAGCACTCGTATGGGGGCCACTAACTATGGCTACACCTTC.

V is TRBV7-9 and J is TRBJ1-1, with TRBD1 as a possible D gene (6 bases). V was trimmed by 5 bases and J by 11 bases, leaving 24 bases between them. Germline V gene lookup returns CDR1 SEHNR and CDR2 FQNEAQ (reference sequence). The CDR3 is made up of 15 amino acids. CDR3 bases: TGTGCCAGCAGCCTATCGGCCTTCGACAGGCAGGGTGCTTTCTTT. This sequence encodes CASSLSAFDRQGAFF.

This clone was seen a handful of times. This chain joins TRBV21-1 and TRBJ2-7; TRBD2, the table's D call, was not compared with the DNA. TRBV21-1 is designated a pseudogene. There are 18 residues in the CDR3. The CDR3, as DNA: TGTGCCAGCAGCACTGGGACTAGCGGGATGCAAAGCTCCTACGAGCAGTACGTC. This sequence encodes CASSTGTSGMQSSYEQYV.

The rearrangement links TRBV6-6 to TRBJ1-1; D unresolved. Germline assignment: CDR1 MNHNY and CDR2 SVGAGI (reference sequence). The CDR3 extends over 12 amino acids. V shed 7 bases and J shed 9 bases, with 15 bases lying between them. The CDR3 DNA sequence: TGTGCCAGCAACACACCGAATGGAAAAGCTTTCTTT. It codes for CASNTPNGKAFF.